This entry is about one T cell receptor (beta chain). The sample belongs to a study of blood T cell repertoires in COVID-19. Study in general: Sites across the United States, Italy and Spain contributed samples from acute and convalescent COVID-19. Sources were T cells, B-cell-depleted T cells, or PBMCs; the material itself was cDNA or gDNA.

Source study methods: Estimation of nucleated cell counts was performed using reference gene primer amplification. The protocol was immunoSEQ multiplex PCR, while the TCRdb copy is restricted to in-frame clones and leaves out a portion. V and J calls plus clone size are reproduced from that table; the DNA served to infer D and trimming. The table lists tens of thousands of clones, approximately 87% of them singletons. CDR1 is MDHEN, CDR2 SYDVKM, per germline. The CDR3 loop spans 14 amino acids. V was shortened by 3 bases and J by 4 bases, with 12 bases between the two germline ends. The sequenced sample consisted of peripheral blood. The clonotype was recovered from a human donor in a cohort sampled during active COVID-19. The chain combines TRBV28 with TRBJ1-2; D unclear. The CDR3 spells CASSLGVQVYGYTF. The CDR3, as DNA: TGTGCCAGCAGTTTGGGAGTGCAGGTCTATGGCTACACCTTC.